The clone carrying this T cell receptor beta chain was recorded only once. This CDR3 is built from 15 residues. The germline gives CDR1 MNHEY, CDR2 SVGEGT. V was clipped by 5 bases and J by 2 bases; unmatched bases: 5. Individuals aged about 18 to 90 years were recruited from around 22 US areas. Exposed study participants had met a COVID-19 case within 2 weeks before entry. The entry originates in a study of blood T cell repertoires in COVID-19. The table came from immunoSEQ multiplex PCR; TCRdb's copy has only in-frame clones and leaves some out. The sample includes 140,000 to 150,000 clones, about nine tenths of them seen just once.

The origin of this receptor is a woman aged 40 to 49 who had been exposed to COVID-19. Sequencing used PBMCs or T cells enriched from blood (not recorded which). The chain employs TRBV6-2 or TRBV6-3 and TRBJ1-3, with 8 bases lining up with TRBD1. The CDR3 DNA reads as TGTGCCAGCAGTAAAGCGACAGGGGCTGGAAACACCATATATTTT. The encoded protein is CASSKATGAGNTIYF.